The 20 T cell receptor beta chains below all came from one sample that was sequenced in a study of OX40 agonist ivuxolimab in advanced cancers. Sequencing used immunoSEQ multiplex PCR; TCRdb keeps in-frame clones, though not all of them. The sample gives tens of thousands of clones, around 80% of which show up once; approximately 0.44% is in the top ten. The material was CD4+ or CD8+ T cells sorted from blood, obtained in a trial of the OX40 agonist ivuxolimab. The receptors come from an adult with an advanced solid tumor such as melanoma, head and neck, liver or kidney cancer.

The table lists this clone with a few counts. V usage is TRBV28 and J usage is TRBJ1-4; 7 bases match TRBD1. V dropped 6 bases and J dropped 0; count of bases not matched to a gene: 4. Germline CDR1 reads MDHEN; CDR2 reads SYDVKM. This CDR3 spans 15 amino acids. The CDR3 spells CASRRQGATNEKLFF. CDR3 nucleotide sequence: TGTGCCAGCAGAAGACAGGGAGCAACTAATGAAAAACTGTTTTTT. Based on the CDR3 plus reference TRBV28 and TRBJ1-4, the full variable domain is DVKVTQSSRYLVKRTGEKVFLECVQDMDHENMFWYRQDPGLGLRLIYFSYDVKMKEKGDIPEGYSVSREKKERFSLILESASTNQTSMYLCASRRQGATNEKLFFGSGTQLSVL.

The sample holds one count of this clone. The rearrangement uses TRBV11-1 and TRBJ2-3; TRBD2 is a possible D gene (5 bases). The CDR3 covers 16 residues. Germline CDR1 and CDR2: SGHAT and FQDESV (reference sequence). V was trimmed by 4 bases and J by 1 base, leaving 15 bases between them. CDR3 loop: CASSWRIVRGTDTQYF. The CDR3 DNA reads as TGTGCCAGCAGCTGGAGGATCGTCCGTGGCACAGATACGCAGTATTTT.

This clone was detected once. The rearrangement uses TRBV7-2 and TRBJ1-1, with D hard to call. The CDR3 has 12 amino acids. Trimming pared 4 bases from V and 4 bases from J, leaving 7 bases between. The germline CDR1 and CDR2 sequences are SGHTA and FQGNSA. This chain's CDR3 is CASSYQFTEAFF. CDR3 sequence (DNA): TGTGCCAGCAGCTATCAGTTCACTGAAGCTTTCTTT.

The chain joins TRBV7-3 to TRBJ1-1; D remains unclear. The CDR3 runs 13 residues. Trimming took off 4 bases at V and 4 bases at J, with 10 bases between the two ends. Per germline, CDR1 SGHTA and CDR2 FQGTGA. CDR3 protein: CASSSNIGTEAFF. CDR3 DNA: TGTGCCAGCAGCTCCAATATAGGCACTGAAGCTTTCTTT.

This clone has only one observation. The chain couples TRBV6-6 to TRBJ2-7; tentatively, D is TRBD1 or TRBD2 (5 bases each). Germline V CDR1 and CDR2: MNHNY, SVGAGI (reference sequence). This CDR3 has 13 residues. Trimming stripped 6 bases from V and 2 bases from J, with 11 bases between. The CDR3 region has the DNA TGTGCCAGCAGCCGGGGCAATACCTACGAGCAGTACTTC. Its translation: CASSRGNTYEQYF.

This chain links TRBV29-1 with TRBJ1-4; D remains unclear. This CDR3 has 15 amino acids. Looked up from germline, CDR1 is SQVTM and CDR2 is ANQGSEA. V was clipped by 6 bases and J by 8 bases, with 22 bases between them. The CDR3 DNA is TGCAGCGTCGGTGATCGGTCTGCCGCCGGAGAAAAACTGTTTTTT. It is translated as CSVGDRSAAGEKLFF. The whole variable domain, remainder taken from reference TRBV29-1 and TRBJ1-4, is SAVISQKPSRDICQRGTSLTIQCQVDSQVTMMFWYRQQPGQSLTLIATANQGSEATYESGFVIDKFPISRPNLTFSTLTVSNMSPEDSSIYLCSVGDRSAAGEKLFFGSGTQLSVL.

The chain combines TRBV7-6 with TRBJ2-2, with 9 bases that match TRBD1. The J segment lost 6 bases and the V segment lost 4 bases, leaving 12 bases of the junction unmatched. The length of the CDR3 is 17 residues. In germline, CDR1 is SGHVS, CDR2 FNYEAQ. The CDR3 is CASSSRTGAPTAGELFF. Written as DNA, the CDR3 is TGTGCCAGCAGCTCGAGGACAGGGGCCCCGACGGCCGGGGAGCTGTTTTTT. Full variable domain (outside the CDR3, taken from reference TRBV7-6 and TRBJ2-2): GAGVSQSPRYKVTKRGQDVALRCDPISGHVSLYWYRQALGQGPEFLTYFNYEAQQDKSGLPNDRFSAERPEGSISTLTIQRTEQRDSAMYRCASSSRTGAPTAGELFFGEGSRLTVL.

V and J are TRBV9 and TRBJ2-5; TRBD2 aligns across 12 bases. The CDR3 length is 15 residues. J lost 6 bases, V lost 2 bases, and 5 bases had no gene match. CDR1 is SGDLS and CDR2 is YYNGEE in the germline V gene. CDR3 DNA sequence: TGTGCCAGCAGCGTCGGGACTAGCGGGCGGCAGACCCAGTACTTC. It is translated as CASSVGTSGRQTQYF.

The chain uses TRBV7-8 and TRBJ1-5; possibly TRBD1 for D (5 bases). The ends were cut back, 3 bases at V and 6 bases at J, with 9 bases in the middle. Germline CDR1 is SGHVS and CDR2 is FQNEAQ. CDR3 length: 13 amino acids. DNA of the CDR3: TGTGCCAGCAGCTTTACGGGGCGTCAGCCCCAGCATTTT. Encoded protein: CASSFTGRQPQHF.

This clone is labeled medium-sized. This chain connects TRBV7-7 to TRBJ2-1; tentatively, D is TRBD1 or TRBD2 (7 bases each). V lost 5 bases and J 6 bases, leaving 11 bases between the germline ends. The CDR3 is 13 amino acids. Looked up from germline, CDR1 is SSHAT and CDR2 is FNYEAQ (reference sequence). CDR3 in DNA: TGTGCCAGCAGCCAGGGGGGGGGCAATGAGCAGTTCTTC. It yields the protein CASSQGGGNEQFF.

The J gene is TRBJ1-1, the V gene TRBV20-1; the D is unclear. The CDR3 spans 11 residues. Germline V gene data show CDR1 as DFQATT and CDR2 as SNEGSKA (reference sequence). Trimming stripped 6 bases from V and 10 bases from J, with 15 bases between. This CDR3 reads CSAAGGLGAFF. CDR3 DNA sequence: TGCAGTGCAGCGGGAGGGCTTGGAGCTTTCTTT.

The J gene is TRBJ2-1, the V gene TRBV25-1; D is unresolved. V gave up 1 base and J gave up 15 bases, with 13 bases separating them. CDR3 length: 12 residues. CDR1 and CDR2 from the germline V gene are MGHDK and SYGVNS. The CDR3 loop reads CASSEFPGARFF. The DNA of the CDR3 is TGTGCCAGCAGTGAATTCCCAGGAGCACGGTTCTTC.

The rearrangement links TRBV4-1 to TRBJ2-2, with 16 bases lining up with TRBD2. The germline V gene has CDR1 MGHRA and CDR2 YSYEKL. The CDR3 extends over 18 amino acids. J lost 5 bases, V lost 5 bases, and 8 bases had no gene match. The CDR3 loop reads CASSVGLAGGPRTGELFF. The CDR3 DNA follows: TGCGCCAGCAGCGTGGGACTAGCGGGAGGGCCACGGACCGGGGAGCTGTTTTTT.

This chain links TRBV28 with TRBJ2-3, with TRBD2 as a possible D gene (5 bases). The CDR3 covers 17 residues. Germline V CDR1 and CDR2: MDHEN, SYDVKM. V was shortened by 5 bases and J by 6 bases, with 24 bases between the two germline ends. The CDR3 is CASSPILTGRLRDTQYF. In nucleotides, the CDR3 is TGTGCCAGCAGTCCAATCTTAACGGGAAGGCTAAGGGATACGCAGTATTTT.

The chain couples TRBV28 to TRBJ2-1; 13 bases agree with TRBD2. Germline-derived CDR1 and CDR2 are MDHEN and SYDVKM. The V gene end was trimmed by 6 bases and the J gene end by 10 bases; junction bases not matched to a gene: 9. The CDR3 is 15 residues long. The CDR3 bases are TGTGCCAGCAGACGGACTAGCGGGAGATCGGGGGAGCAGTTCTTC. The encoded protein is CASRRTSGRSGEQFF.

The chain recombines TRBV2 with TRBJ2-2; no reliable D call. V lost 0 bases and J 5 bases, leaving 7 bases between the germline ends. The CDR3 is 14 amino acids. Germline V gives CDR1 SNHLY, CDR2 FYNNEI. The CDR3: CASSEARLTGELFF. The CDR3 nucleotides are TGTGCCAGCAGTGAAGCACGACTTACCGGGGAGCTGTTTTTT.

V gene TRBV4-1 combines with J gene TRBJ2-3; D is possibly TRBD1 (5 bases). With 1 base removed from V and 4 bases from J, the gap between germline ends came to 9 bases. Per germline, CDR1 MGHRA and CDR2 YSYEKL. The CDR3 is made up of 14 amino acids. The DNA of the CDR3 is TGCGCCAGCAGCCAAGCAAAGGGGTCAGATACGCAGTATTTT. Protein product: CASSQAKGSDTQYF.

V gene TRBV19 combines with J gene TRBJ1-3; D uncertain. With 7 bases removed from V and 4 bases from J, the gap between germline ends came to 11 bases. The CDR3 has 13 amino acids. CDR1 and CDR2 from the germline V gene are LNHDA and SQIVND (reference sequence). Here the CDR3 DNA reads TGTGCCAGTAAGATATCGAAGGGAAACACCATATATTTT. Translated: CASKISKGNTIYF.

This clone was seen only once. The V gene is TRBV19, the J gene TRBJ1-2; D is undetermined. The germline V gene encodes CDR1 LNHDA and CDR2 SQIVND (reference sequence). The CDR3 has 13 residues. Trimming removed 6 bases from V and 7 bases from J, with 15 bases in between. The CDR3 DNA follows: TGTGCCAGTAGATGGGAAAGAAGTAGTGGCTACACCTTC. Encoded protein: CASRWERSSGYTF.

This clone is a singleton in its sample. The CDR3 coding sequence is TGCGCCAGCAGCTTTAGCGGGACTCAAGAGACCCAGTACTTC. It is translated as CASSFSGTQETQYF. The chain is built from TRBV5-1 and TRBJ2-5; 8 nucleotides agree with TRBD2. The germline CDR1 and CDR2 sequences are SGHRS and YFSETQ. The CDR3 length is 14 residues. The V and J ends lost 2 bases and 2 bases, in that order; junction bases with no gene match: 2. Full variable domain (outside the CDR3, taken from reference TRBV5-1 and TRBJ2-5): KAGVTQTPRYLIKTRGQQVTLSCSPISGHRSVSWYQQTPGQGLQFLFEYFSETQRNKGNFPGRFSGRQFSNSRSEMNVSTLELGDSALYLCASSFSGTQETQYFGPGTRLLVL.